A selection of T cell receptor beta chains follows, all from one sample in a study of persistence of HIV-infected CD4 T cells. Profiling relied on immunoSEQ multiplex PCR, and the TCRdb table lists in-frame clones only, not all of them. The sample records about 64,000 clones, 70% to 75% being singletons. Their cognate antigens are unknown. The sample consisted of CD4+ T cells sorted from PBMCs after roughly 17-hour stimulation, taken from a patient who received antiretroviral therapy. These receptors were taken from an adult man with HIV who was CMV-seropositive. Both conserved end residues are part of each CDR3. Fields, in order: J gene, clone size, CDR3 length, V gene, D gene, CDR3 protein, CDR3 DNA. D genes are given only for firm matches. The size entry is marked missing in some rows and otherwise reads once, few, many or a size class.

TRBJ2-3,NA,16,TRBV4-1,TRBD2,CASSQGRAGGQDTQYF,TGCGCCAGCAGCCAAGGTCGGGCGGGGGGGCAAGATACGCAGTATTTT
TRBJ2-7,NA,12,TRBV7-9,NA,CASSLERTAWYF,TGTGCCAGCAGCTTAGAACGAACCGCGTGGTACTTC
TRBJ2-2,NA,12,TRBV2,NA,CASSRVTGELFF,TGTGCCAGCAGTAGGGTAACCGGGGAGCTGTTTTTT
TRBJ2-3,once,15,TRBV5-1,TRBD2,CASSLSGVMTDTQYF,TGCGCCAGCAGCCTTAGCGGGGTGATGACAGATACGCAGTATTTT
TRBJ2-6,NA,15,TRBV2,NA,CASNVRGTGANVLTF,TGTGCCAGCAACGTCAGGGGAACTGGGGCCAACGTCCTGACTTTC
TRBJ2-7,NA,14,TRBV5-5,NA,CASSPFGLSYEQYF,TGTGCCAGCAGCCCCTTTGGTCTTTCCTACGAGCAGTACTTC
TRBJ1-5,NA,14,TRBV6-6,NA,CASIGQNSNQPQHF,TGTGCCAGCATCGGACAAAATAGCAATCAGCCCCAGCATTTT
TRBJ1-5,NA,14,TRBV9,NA,CASSATGQNQPQHF,TGTGCCAGCAGCGCTACGGGACAAAATCAGCCCCAGCATTTT
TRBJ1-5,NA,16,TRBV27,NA,CASSSLKGDSNQPQHF,TGTGCCAGCAGTTCATTGAAGGGAGATAGCAATCAGCCCCAGCATTTT
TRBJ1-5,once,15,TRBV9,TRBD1,CASSVTGVAGQPQHF,TGTGCCAGCAGCGTTACAGGGGTGGCGGGGCAGCCCCAGCATTTT
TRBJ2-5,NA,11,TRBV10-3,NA,CAISERQTQYF,TGTGCCATCAGTGAGCGGCAGACCCAGTACTTC
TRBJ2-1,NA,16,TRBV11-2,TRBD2,CASSFLAGGYYNEQFF,TGTGCCAGCAGCTTTCTAGCGGGGGGATACTACAATGAGCAGTTCTTC
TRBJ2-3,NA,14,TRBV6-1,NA,CASSEFKGTDTQYF,TGTGCCAGCAGTGAATTTAAAGGGACAGATACGCAGTATTTT
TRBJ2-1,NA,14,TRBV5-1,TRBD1,CASSPGQGDNEQFF,TGCGCCAGCAGCCCGGGACAGGGGGACAATGAGCAGTTCTTC